This T cell receptor (beta chain) was obtained from a study of regulatory and conventional T cells in RAG deficiency. Blood CD4+ CD25-low CD127-high conventional T cells supplied the genomic DNA template. The CDR3 totals 17 residues. CDR1 and CDR2 from the germline V gene are MGHRA and YSYEKL. V was trimmed by 2 bases and J by 6 bases, leaving 20 bases between them. TCRdb's copy holds only in-frame clones and misses some; the assay was immunoSEQ multiplex PCR. Seen here are 30,000 to 35,000 clones, 76% observed once, and the top ten hold roughly 3.5%. Separately, the same data were catalogued under a study of regulatory T cells. As that report states: The primer mix had 52 TRBV and 13 TRBJ primers. Skewed V and J usage and few unique V-J pairs marked patient repertoires, most in Tregs.

The material sequenced was CD4+ effector T cells sorted from blood. The source of this sequence is a human donor in good health. The gene calls are TRBV4-1 and TRBJ2-1; D unresolved. CDR3 region: CASSQKRPSQPSNEQFF. The CDR3 bases are TGCGCCAGCAGCCAAAAAAGGCCCAGTCAGCCGAGCAATGAGCAGTTCTTC.